These 17 T cell receptor beta chains share one sample of origin, sequenced in a study of T cells in Graves' hyperthyroidism and ophthalmopathy. Researchers took RNA transcripts and amplified the TCR beta CDR3 regions from them. During a first-round RT-PCR of the TCR CDR3, the HTBI primer set was used. A single record per CDR3 protein comes from TCRdb applying MiXCR to the multiplex PCR reads. The repertoire has about 400,000 distinct CDR3 sequences, approximately 15% of them found once; the top ten carry approximately 29%. The source material was blood. The receptors originated from a woman in her 30s with Graves' hyperthyroidism.

This clonotype was counted many times. The chain is built from TRBV5-1 and TRBJ2-2, with unresolved D. The CDR3 is 15 residues long. Germline V gene sequence: CDR1 SGHRS, CDR2 YFSETQ. V gave up 5 bases and J gave up 2 bases, with 13 bases separating them. The CDR3 loop is CASSSDPRNTGELFF. Written as DNA, the CDR3 is TGCGCCAGCAGTTCCGACCCTCGCAACACCGGGGAGCTGTTTTTT.

This clonotype came up many times. The chain is built from TRBV28 and TRBJ1-1; D call uncertain. V lost 3 bases, J lost 2 bases, and 4 bases lay in between. Germline lookup yields CDR1 MDHEN and CDR2 SYDVKM. The CDR3 contains 12 residues. The CDR3 coding sequence is TGTGCCAGCAGTTTTGTAAACACTGAAGCTTTCTTT. Protein product: CASSFVNTEAFF.

In its sample, this clonotype was seen many times. V gene TRBV12-3 or TRBV12-4 combines with J gene TRBJ2-1; 15 bases line up with TRBD2. CDR3 length: 15 residues. V dropped 7 bases and J dropped 7; count of bases not matched to a gene: 5. CDR3 nucleotide sequence: TGTGCCAGCACCCCCGGACTAGCGGGAGGGAATGAGCAGTTCTTC. It yields the protein CASTPGLAGGNEQFF.

V usage is TRBV3-1 and J usage is TRBJ1-6, with 8 bases matching TRBD1. Germline V lookup: CDR1 LGHDT, CDR2 YNNKEL (reference sequence). Trimming removed 4 bases from V and 6 bases from J; junction bases left unmatched: 5. This CDR3 spans 15 amino acids. The CDR3 is CASSPGTGSNSPLHF. CDR3 in DNA: TGTGCCAGCAGCCCTGGGACAGGTAGTAATTCACCCCTCCACTTT. Full variable domain (outside the CDR3, taken from reference TRBV3-1 and TRBJ1-6): DTAVSQTPKYLVTQMGNDKSIKCEQNLGHDTMYWYKQDSKKFLKIMFSYNNKELIINETVPNRFSPKSPDKAHLNLHINSLELGDSAVYFCASSPGTGSNSPLHFGNGTRLTVT.

The V and J genes are TRBV2 and TRBJ2-3; TRBD2 matches 13 bases. Germline lookup yields CDR1 SNHLY and CDR2 FYNNEI. CDR3 length: 16 residues. The junction had 4 bases not matched to a gene; V was cut back by 5 bases and J by 2 bases. The CDR3 here is CASSRGLAGPTDTQYF. In DNA, the CDR3 is TGTGCCAGCAGTCGGGGACTAGCGGGACCCACAGATACGCAGTATTTT.

This clonotype was detected ten times or more. The gene calls are TRBV12-3 or TRBV12-4 and TRBJ2-2; D call uncertain. CDR3 length equals 14 residues. V was pared by 5 bases and J by 2 bases, with 9 bases between. The CDR3 DNA follows: TGTGCCAGCAGTCCCTCACTTAACACCGGGGAGCTGTTTTTT. As protein: CASSPSLNTGELFF.

This clonotype was recorded many times. The chain joins TRBV7-2 to TRBJ2-7; 8 bases align to TRBD2. The CDR3 length is 12 residues. After removal of 5 bases from V and 9 bases from J, the junction contained 6 bases not matched to a gene. CDR1 is SGHTA and CDR2 is FQGNSA in the germline V gene. This chain's CDR3 is CASSPTSGRQYF. In nucleotides, the CDR3 is TGTGCCAGCAGCCCCACTAGCGGACGGCAGTACTTC.

This clonotype was recorded many times. The V gene is TRBV3-1, the J gene TRBJ2-5, with D perhaps assigned TRBD1 or TRBD2 (5 bases each). The CDR3 has 16 amino acids. The ends were cut back, 1 base at V and 0 bases at J, with 12 bases in the middle. CDR1 is LGHDT and CDR2 is YNNKEL in the germline V gene (reference sequence). The CDR3 spells CASSQGYEGYQETQYF. The CDR3 DNA reads TGTGCCAGCAGCCAAGGGTATGAGGGGTACCAAGAGACCCAGTACTTC.

Many counts were recorded for this clonotype. The rearrangement joins TRBV28 to TRBJ2-5; 7 bases match TRBD2. J lost 4 bases, V lost 3 bases, and 11 bases had no gene match. Germline lookup yields CDR1 MDHEN and CDR2 SYDVKM. The CDR3 runs to 16 residues. Here the CDR3 reads CASSLAWGGDRETQYF. As DNA, the CDR3 is TGTGCCAGCAGTTTGGCCTGGGGGGGGGATCGAGAGACCCAGTACTTC.

The chain recombines TRBV6-1 with TRBJ1-5; D is possibly TRBD1 (5 bases). Germline CDR1 and CDR2: MNHNS and SASEGT. Trimming pared 5 bases from V and 3 bases from J, leaving 14 bases between. The CDR3 extends over 15 amino acids. The CDR3 region is CASSSLGVINQPQHF. As DNA, the CDR3 is TGTGCCAGCAGTTCCCTGGGGGTTATCAATCAGCCCCAGCATTTT.

Many counts were recorded for this clonotype. The genes are TRBV4-1 and TRBJ1-5, with a weak D call TRBD1 (5 bases). This CDR3 comprises 16 residues. The germline gives CDR1 MGHRA, CDR2 YSYEKL. V was clipped by 4 bases and J by 5 bases, with 18 bases between them. CDR3 region: CASSRGDGTLHQPQHF. The CDR3 nucleotides are TGCGCCAGCAGCCGAGGAGACGGGACTCTCCATCAGCCCCAGCATTTT.

This clonotype was observed at least ten times. This rearrangement joins TRBV28 to TRBJ1-2; tentatively, D is TRBD1 (5 bases). The germline V gene has CDR1 MDHEN and CDR2 SYDVKM. This CDR3 has 19 residues. V was clipped by 1 base and J by 5 bases, with 26 bases between them. This CDR3 reads CASSLSGGWQDDRPYGYTF. CDR3 nucleotides: TGTGCCAGCAGTTTATCGGGGGGATGGCAGGACGATCGGCCTTATGGCTACACCTTC.

This clonotype was picked up many times. This chain joins TRBV30 and TRBJ2-1, with 11 bases identical to TRBD2. CDR1 GTSNPN and CDR2 SVGIG come from the germline V gene (reference sequence). The CDR3 spans 18 residues. The trim removed 2 bases at V and 1 base at J, leaving 10 bases unmatched. CDR3 bases: TGTGCCTGGAGTCGTCCTAGCGGGAGGTGGTTGTCCTACAATGAGCAGTTCTTC. Translating gives CAWSRPSGRWLSYNEQFF.

This clonotype was counted ten times or more. The chain links TRBV28 to TRBJ1-2, with 11 bases identical to TRBD1. Germline CDR1 MDHEN, CDR2 SYDVKM. Trimming cost V 4 bases and J 3 bases; bases outside gene matches: 7. There are 16 residues in the CDR3. The CDR3 protein is CASSSPGQGVDYGYTF. CDR3 nucleotides: TGTGCCAGCAGTTCACCGGGACAGGGGGTTGACTATGGCTACACCTTC.

The rearrangement links TRBV7-9 to TRBJ2-1; D assignment may be TRBD1 or TRBD2 (5 bases each). The ends were cut back, 4 bases at V and 3 bases at J, with 19 bases in the middle. The germline V gene has CDR1 SEHNR and CDR2 FQNEAQ (reference sequence). The CDR3 length is 17 residues. This CDR3 is CASSSTMRVRDYNEQFF. CDR3 coding DNA: TGTGCCAGCAGCTCCACTATGCGGGTCAGGGACTACAATGAGCAGTTCTTC. The full variable domain, completed using reference TRBV7-9 and TRBJ2-1, is DTGVSQNPRHKITKRGQNVTFRCDPISEHNRLYWYRQTLGQGPEFLTYFQNEAQLEKSRLLSDRFSAERPKGSFSTLEIQRTEQGDSAMYLCASSSTMRVRDYNEQFFGPGTRLTVL.

This clonotype was picked up many times. The chain uses TRBV20-1 and TRBJ1-5; tentative D call: TRBD1 (6 bases). Germline assignment: CDR1 DFQATT and CDR2 SNEGSKA (reference sequence). V lost 7 bases and J lost 2, with 18 bases in between. The CDR3 has 15 residues. The CDR3 bases are TGCAGTGTTAAGGGGGGGGGCGGGCGCAATCAGCCCCAGCATTTT. As protein: CSVKGGGGRNQPQHF.

In this sample, this clonotype turned up a few times. The chain uses TRBV24-1 and TRBJ2-2, with D possibly TRBD2 on 5 matching bases. CDR1 is KGHDR, CDR2 SFDVKD, per germline. Trimming stripped 0 bases from V and 4 bases from J, with 14 bases between. This CDR3 comprises 17 residues. This chain's CDR3 is CATSDLLGPGGTGELFF. The DNA for the CDR3 is TGTGCCACCAGTGATTTGCTAGGACCCGGAGGCACCGGGGAGCTGTTTTTT.